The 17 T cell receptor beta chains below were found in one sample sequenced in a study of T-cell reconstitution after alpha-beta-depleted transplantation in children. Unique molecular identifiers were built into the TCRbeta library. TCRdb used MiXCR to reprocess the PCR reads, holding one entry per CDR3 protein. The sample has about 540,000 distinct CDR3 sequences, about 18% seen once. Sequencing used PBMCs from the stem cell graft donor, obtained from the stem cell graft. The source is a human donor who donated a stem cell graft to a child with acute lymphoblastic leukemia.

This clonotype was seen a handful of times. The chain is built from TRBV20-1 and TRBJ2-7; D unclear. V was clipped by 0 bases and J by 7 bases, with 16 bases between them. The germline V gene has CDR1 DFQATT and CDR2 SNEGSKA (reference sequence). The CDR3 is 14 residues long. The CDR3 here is CSARDLGGGLEQYF. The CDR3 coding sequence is TGCAGTGCTAGAGATCTTGGCGGTGGTTTAGAGCAGTACTTC.

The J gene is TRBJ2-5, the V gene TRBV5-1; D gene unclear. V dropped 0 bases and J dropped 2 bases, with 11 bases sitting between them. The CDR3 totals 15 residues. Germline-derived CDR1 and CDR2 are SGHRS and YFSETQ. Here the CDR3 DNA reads TGCGCCAGCAGCTTGGAAGTCCCGAGTCAAGAGACCCAGTACTTC. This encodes CASSLEVPSQETQYF. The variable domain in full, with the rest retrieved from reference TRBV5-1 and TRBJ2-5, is KAGVTQTPRYLIKTRGQQVTLSCSPISGHRSVSWYQQTPGQGLQFLFEYFSETQRNKGNFPGRFSGRQFSNSRSEMNVSTLELGDSALYLCASSLEVPSQETQYFGPGTRLLVL.

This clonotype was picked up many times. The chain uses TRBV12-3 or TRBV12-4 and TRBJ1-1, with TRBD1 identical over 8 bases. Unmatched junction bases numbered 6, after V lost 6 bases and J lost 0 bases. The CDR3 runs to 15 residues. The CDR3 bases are TGTGCCAGCAGGGCCTCGACAGGGGTGAACACTGAAGCTTTCTTT. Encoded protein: CASRASTGVNTEAFF.

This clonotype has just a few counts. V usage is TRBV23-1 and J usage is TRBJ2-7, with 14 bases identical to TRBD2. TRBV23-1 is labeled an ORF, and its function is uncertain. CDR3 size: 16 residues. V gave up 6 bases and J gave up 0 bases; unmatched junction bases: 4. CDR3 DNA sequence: TGCGCCAGCAGCGGCGGGACTAGCGGGAGCTCCTACGAGCAGTACTTC. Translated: CASSGGTSGSSYEQYF.

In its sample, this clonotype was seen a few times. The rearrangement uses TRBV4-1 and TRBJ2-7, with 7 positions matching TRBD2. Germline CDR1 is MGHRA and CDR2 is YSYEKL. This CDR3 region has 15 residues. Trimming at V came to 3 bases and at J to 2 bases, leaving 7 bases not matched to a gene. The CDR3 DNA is TGCGCCAGCAGCCAGCCGCCAGCGGGAACCTACGAGCAGTACTTC. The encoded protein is CASSQPPAGTYEQYF.

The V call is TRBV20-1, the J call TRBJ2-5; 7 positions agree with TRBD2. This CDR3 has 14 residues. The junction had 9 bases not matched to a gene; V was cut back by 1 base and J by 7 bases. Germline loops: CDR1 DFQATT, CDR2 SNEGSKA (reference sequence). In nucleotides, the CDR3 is TGCAGTGCTAGAGTGGTCGGGAGGCGATGGACCCAGTACTTC. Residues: CSARVVGRRWTQYF.

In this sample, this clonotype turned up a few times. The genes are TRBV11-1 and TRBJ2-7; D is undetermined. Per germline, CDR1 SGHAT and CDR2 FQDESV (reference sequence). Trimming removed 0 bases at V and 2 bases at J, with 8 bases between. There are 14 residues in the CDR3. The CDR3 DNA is TGTGCCAGCAGCTTAGCATACAGAACCTACGAGCAGTACTTC. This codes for CASSLAYRTYEQYF.

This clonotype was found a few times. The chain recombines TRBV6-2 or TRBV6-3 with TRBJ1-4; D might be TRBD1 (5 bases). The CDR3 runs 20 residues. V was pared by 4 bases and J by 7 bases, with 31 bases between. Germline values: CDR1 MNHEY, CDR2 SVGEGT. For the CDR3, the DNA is TGTGCCAGCAGTTCCTTTATTAATTGGCAGGGTATCGTGGGCGGTGAAAAACTGTTTTTT. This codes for CASSSFINWQGIVGGEKLFF.

The CDR3 loop reads CASDKTCRDCWVCCYEQFF. The CDR3, as DNA: TGTGCCAGCGACAAAACGTGCCGGGATTGTTGGGTCTGTTGCTATGAGCAGTTCTTC. The chain employs TRBV21-1 and TRBJ2-1; the tabulated D call, TRBD1, remains unverified against the DNA. TRBV21-1 is described as a pseudogene. The CDR3 covers 19 residues.

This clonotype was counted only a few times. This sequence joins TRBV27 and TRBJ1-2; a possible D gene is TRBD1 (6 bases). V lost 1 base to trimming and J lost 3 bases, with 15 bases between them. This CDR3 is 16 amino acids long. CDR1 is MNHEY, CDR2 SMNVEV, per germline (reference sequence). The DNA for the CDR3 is TGTGCCAGCAGTTTATTTCCAGGGGAAGTTTACTATGGCTACACCTTC. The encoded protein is CASSLFPGEVYYGYTF.

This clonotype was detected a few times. The CDR3 DNA is TGTGCCAGCAGTTACTCGATTCGAGCAAGCGACTACGAGCAGTACTTC. Its translation is CASSYSIRASDYEQYF. The chain uses TRBV6-5 and TRBJ2-7; D gene uncertain. Between the trimmed V and J ends, which lost 0 bases and 3 bases, there was a span of 15 bases. This CDR3 is built from 16 residues. Germline-derived CDR1 and CDR2 are MNHEY and SVGAGI.

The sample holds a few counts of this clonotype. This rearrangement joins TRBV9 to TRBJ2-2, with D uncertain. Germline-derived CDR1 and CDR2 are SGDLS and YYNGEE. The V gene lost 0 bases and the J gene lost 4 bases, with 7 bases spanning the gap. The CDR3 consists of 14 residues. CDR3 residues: CASSVAHGTGELFF. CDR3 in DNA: TGTGCCAGCAGCGTAGCTCACGGCACCGGGGAGCTGTTTTTT.

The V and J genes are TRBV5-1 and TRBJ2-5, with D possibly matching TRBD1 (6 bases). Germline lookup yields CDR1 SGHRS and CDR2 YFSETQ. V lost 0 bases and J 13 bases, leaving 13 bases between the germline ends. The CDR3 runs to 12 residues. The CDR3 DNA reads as TGCGCCAGCAGCTTGGAGGGGGATCTGCGGTACTTC. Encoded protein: CASSLEGDLRYF.

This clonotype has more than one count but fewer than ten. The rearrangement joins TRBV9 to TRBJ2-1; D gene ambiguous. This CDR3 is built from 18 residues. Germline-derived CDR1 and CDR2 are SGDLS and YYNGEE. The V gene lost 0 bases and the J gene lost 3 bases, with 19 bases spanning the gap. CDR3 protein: CASSVEPVEVSFYNEQFF. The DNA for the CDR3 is TGTGCCAGCAGCGTAGAGCCAGTCGAAGTTTCCTTCTACAATGAGCAGTTCTTC.

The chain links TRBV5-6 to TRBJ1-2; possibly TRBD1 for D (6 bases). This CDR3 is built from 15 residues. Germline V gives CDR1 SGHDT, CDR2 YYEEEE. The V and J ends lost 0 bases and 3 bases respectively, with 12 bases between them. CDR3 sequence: CASSLDGQYYYGYTF. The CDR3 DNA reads TGTGCCAGCAGCTTGGACGGACAGTATTACTATGGCTACACCTTC.

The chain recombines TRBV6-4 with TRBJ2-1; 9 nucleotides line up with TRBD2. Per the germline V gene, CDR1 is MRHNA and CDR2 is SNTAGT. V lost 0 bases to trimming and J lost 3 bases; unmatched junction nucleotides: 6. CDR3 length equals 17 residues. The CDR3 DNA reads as TGTGCCAGCAGTGACTCCCCACTAGCGGGCCTCTACAATGAGCAGTTCTTC. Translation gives CASSDSPLAGLYNEQFF.

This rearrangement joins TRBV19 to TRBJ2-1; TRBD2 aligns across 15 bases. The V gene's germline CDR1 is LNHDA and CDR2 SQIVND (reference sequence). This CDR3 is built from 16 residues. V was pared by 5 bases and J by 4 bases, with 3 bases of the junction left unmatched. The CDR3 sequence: CASSHGLAGGYNEQFF. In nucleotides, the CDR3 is TGTGCCAGTAGTCACGGACTAGCGGGAGGGTACAATGAGCAGTTCTTC.